These T cell receptor beta chains were read from a single sample in a study of graft-versus-host responses after intestinal transplantation. The assay was immunoSEQ multiplex PCR, and TCRdb's table has in-frame clones only and misses some. The table lists 25,000 to 30,000 clones, just over 90% of them singletons. Sequenced material: PBMCs, taken 18 days after transplant. These receptors all come from a human patient who received an intestinal transplant, so some T cells may come from the graft donor. CDR3s leave out the opening cysteine and the closing phenylalanine or tryptophan.

v_call: TRBV5-6
j_call: TRBJ1-2
cdr3_aa: ASSLSGNYGYT

v_call: TRBV7-9
j_call: TRBJ2-4
cdr3_aa: ASSLGGPKNIQY

v_call: TRBV29-1
j_call: TRBJ2-7
cdr3_aa: SVSGTGMGEQY

v_call: TRBV5-4
j_call: TRBJ2-7
cdr3_aa: ASSALDGTGYEQY

v_call: TRBV19
j_call: TRBJ1-5
cdr3_aa: ASDFGTAYSNQPQH

v_call: TRBV9
j_call: TRBJ2-3
cdr3_aa: ASSPRSYTDTQY

v_call: TRBV6-5
j_call: TRBJ1-6
cdr3_aa: ASSYSNRGSPLH

v_call: TRBV9
j_call: TRBJ2-1
cdr3_aa: AKPTQDRSRNEQF

v_call: TRBV5-4
j_call: TRBJ1-1
cdr3_aa: ASSPGMGEAF

v_call: TRBV25-1
j_call: TRBJ2-6
cdr3_aa: ASRAGANVLT

v_call: TRBV5-8
j_call: TRBJ1-2
cdr3_aa: ASSLFGRQGVTYGYT

v_call: TRBV2
j_call: TRBJ1-1
cdr3_aa: ASSDAGNTEAF

v_call: TRBV5-8
j_call: TRBJ2-3
cdr3_aa: ASSPDQPKRTDTQY

v_call: TRBV4-2
j_call: TRBJ1-4
cdr3_aa: ASSQDGARVEEKLF

v_call: TRBV11-1
j_call: TRBJ2-1
cdr3_aa: ASSLESFAASYNEQF

v_call: TRBV2
j_call: TRBJ2-5
cdr3_aa: ASSETLATQETQY

v_call: TRBV5-8
j_call: TRBJ1-1
cdr3_aa: ASSLGPPENTEAF

v_call: TRBV2
j_call: TRBJ1-2
cdr3_aa: ASSGTGEVNYGYT

v_call: TRBV10-3
j_call: TRBJ1-6
cdr3_aa: AISVQGESSPLH

v_call: TRBV4-1
j_call: TRBJ2-7
cdr3_aa: ASSQDTGPYEQY

v_call: TRBV4-1
j_call: TRBJ1-5
cdr3_aa: ASSQTDRVNQPQH

v_call: TRBV5-6
j_call: TRBJ2-7
cdr3_aa: ASSQPTESVYEQY

v_call: TRBV6-1
j_call: TRBJ1-6
cdr3_aa: ASSDWGWDSPLH

v_call: TRBV13
j_call: TRBJ2-5
cdr3_aa: ASSSSSKRETQY

v_call: TRBV7-2
j_call: TRBJ2-5
cdr3_aa: ASSLAFGGETQY

v_call: TRBV5-4
j_call: TRBJ2-7
cdr3_aa: ASSSLGQGASEQY

v_call: TRBV4-1
j_call: TRBJ1-2
cdr3_aa: ASSQEGYGYT

v_call: TRBV30
j_call: TRBJ1-3
cdr3_aa: AWRTHAGSSNTIY

v_call: TRBV7-6
j_call: TRBJ2-1
cdr3_aa: AGGNTTGYNEQF

v_call: TRBV10-3
j_call: TRBJ1-5
cdr3_aa: AISESGGSNQPQH

v_call: TRBV6-5
j_call: TRBJ1-5
cdr3_aa: ASTHDWQGRQPQH

v_call: TRBV7-9
j_call: TRBJ2-2
cdr3_aa: ATGRNTGELF

v_call: TRBV6-5
j_call: TRBJ1-1
cdr3_aa: ASSEGLLLEAF

v_call: TRBV6-5
j_call: TRBJ2-7
cdr3_aa: ASRRPQGYEQY

v_call: TRBV28
j_call: TRBJ2-1
cdr3_aa: ASSRTTFSSYNEQF

v_call: TRBV19
j_call: TRBJ2-1
cdr3_aa: ASRQGAPYNEQF

v_call: TRBV11-2
j_call: TRBJ2-1
cdr3_aa: ASSPEGEQF

v_call: TRBV4-1
j_call: TRBJ1-4
cdr3_aa: ASSQGINEKLF

v_call: TRBV5-6
j_call: TRBJ1-2
cdr3_aa: ASSPVGGDLDGYT

v_call: TRBV10-3
j_call: TRBJ1-2
cdr3_aa: AISDGQDYGYT

v_call: TRBV30
j_call: TRBJ2-5
cdr3_aa: AWREPVLAGEN

v_call: TRBV10-1
j_call: TRBJ1-1
cdr3_aa: ASRAGMNTEAF

v_call: TRBV4-1
j_call: TRBJ2-1
cdr3_aa: ASSPTSGVGNEQF

v_call: TRBV11-1
j_call: TRBJ2-7
cdr3_aa: ASSSLLGGGSDEQY

v_call: TRBV5-1
j_call: TRBJ2-3
cdr3_aa: ASSLAGTDTQY

v_call: TRBV5-5
j_call: TRBJ1-2
cdr3_aa: ASSPKGYGYT

v_call: TRBV7-6
j_call: TRBJ2-7
cdr3_aa: ASSHGTGVYAEQY

v_call: TRBV5-6
j_call: TRBJ1-1
cdr3_aa: ASSVEVDTEAF

v_call: TRBV7-9
j_call: TRBJ1-6
cdr3_aa: ASSLRAELLH

v_call: TRBV7-9
j_call: TRBJ1-2
cdr3_aa: ASSLATRANYGYT

v_call: TRBV29-1
j_call: TRBJ1-1
cdr3_aa: SVDSGTGSLKAF

v_call: TRBV4-1
j_call: TRBJ1-1
cdr3_aa: ASSPPGGTEAF

v_call: TRBV6-5
j_call: TRBJ1-5
cdr3_aa: ASSATGDWGQPQH

v_call: TRBV18
j_call: TRBJ1-2
cdr3_aa: ASSPGGLDYGYT